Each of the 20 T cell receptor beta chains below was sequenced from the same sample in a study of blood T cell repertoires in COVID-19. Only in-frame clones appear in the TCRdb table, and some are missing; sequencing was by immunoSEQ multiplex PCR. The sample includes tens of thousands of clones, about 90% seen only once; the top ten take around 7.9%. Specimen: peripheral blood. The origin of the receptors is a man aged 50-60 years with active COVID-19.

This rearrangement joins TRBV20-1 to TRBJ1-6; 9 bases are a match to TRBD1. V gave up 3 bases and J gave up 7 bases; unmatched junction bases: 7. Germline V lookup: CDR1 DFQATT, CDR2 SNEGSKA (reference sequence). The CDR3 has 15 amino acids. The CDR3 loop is CSASRDRGFNSPLHF. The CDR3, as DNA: TGCAGTGCTAGTCGTGACAGGGGGTTCAATTCACCCCTCCACTTT.

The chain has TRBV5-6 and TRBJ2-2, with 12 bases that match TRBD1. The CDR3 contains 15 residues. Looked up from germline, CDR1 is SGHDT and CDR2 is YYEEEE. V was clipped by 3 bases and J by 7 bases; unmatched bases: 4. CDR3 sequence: CASSSGTGGFGELFF. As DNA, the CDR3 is TGTGCCAGCAGCTCCGGGACAGGGGGCTTCGGGGAGCTGTTTTTT.

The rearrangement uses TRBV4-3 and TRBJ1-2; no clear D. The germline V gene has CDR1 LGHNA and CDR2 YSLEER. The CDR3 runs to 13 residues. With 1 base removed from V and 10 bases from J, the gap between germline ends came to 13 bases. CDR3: CASSQASYLPYTF. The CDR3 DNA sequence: TGCGCCAGCAGCCAAGCGAGCTACCTACCCTACACCTTC.

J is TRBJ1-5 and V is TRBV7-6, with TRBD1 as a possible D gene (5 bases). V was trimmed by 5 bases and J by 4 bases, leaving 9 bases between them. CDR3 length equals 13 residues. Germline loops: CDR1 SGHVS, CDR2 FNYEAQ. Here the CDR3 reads CASSLQENQPQHF. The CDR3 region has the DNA TGTGCCAGCAGCCTACAGGAAAATCAGCCCCAGCATTTT.

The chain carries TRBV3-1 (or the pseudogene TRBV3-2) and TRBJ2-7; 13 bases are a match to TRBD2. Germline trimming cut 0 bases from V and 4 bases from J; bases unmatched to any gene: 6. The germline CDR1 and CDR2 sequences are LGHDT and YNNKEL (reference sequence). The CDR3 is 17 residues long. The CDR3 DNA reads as TGTGCCAGCAGCCAAGAGTTGTGGACTAGCGGGGGTTACGAGCAGTACTTC. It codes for CASSQELWTSGGYEQYF.

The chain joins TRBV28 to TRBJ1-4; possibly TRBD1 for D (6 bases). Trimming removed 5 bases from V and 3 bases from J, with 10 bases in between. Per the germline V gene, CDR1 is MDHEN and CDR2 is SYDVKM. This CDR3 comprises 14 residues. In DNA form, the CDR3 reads TGTGCCAGCAGTCTACAGGGAGCTAATGAAAAACTGTTTTTT. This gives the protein CASSLQGANEKLFF.

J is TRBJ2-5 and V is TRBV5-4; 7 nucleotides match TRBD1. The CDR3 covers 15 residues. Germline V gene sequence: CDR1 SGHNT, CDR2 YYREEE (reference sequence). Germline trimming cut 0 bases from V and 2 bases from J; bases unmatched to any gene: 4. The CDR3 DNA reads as TGTGCCAGCAGCTTGGCCACAGGGGTGCAAGAGACCCAGTACTTC. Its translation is CASSLATGVQETQYF.

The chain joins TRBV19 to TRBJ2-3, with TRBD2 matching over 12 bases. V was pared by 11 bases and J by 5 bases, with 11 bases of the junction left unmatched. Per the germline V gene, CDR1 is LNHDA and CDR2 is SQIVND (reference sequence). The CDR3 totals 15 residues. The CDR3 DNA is TGTGCCGTAAGTCGGACTAGCGGGGCCGGAGATACGCAGTATTTT. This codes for CAVSRTSGAGDTQYF.

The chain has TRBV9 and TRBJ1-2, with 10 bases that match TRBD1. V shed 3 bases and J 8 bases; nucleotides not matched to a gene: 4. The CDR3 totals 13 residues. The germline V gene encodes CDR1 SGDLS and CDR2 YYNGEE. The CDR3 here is CASSEGTGVGYTF. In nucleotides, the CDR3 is TGTGCCAGCAGCGAAGGGACAGGGGTCGGCTACACCTTC.

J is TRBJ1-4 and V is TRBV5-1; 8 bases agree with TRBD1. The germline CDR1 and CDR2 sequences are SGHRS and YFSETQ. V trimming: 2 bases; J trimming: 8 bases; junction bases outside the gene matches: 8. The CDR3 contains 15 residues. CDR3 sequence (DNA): TGCGCCAGCAGCTTAAGACAGGGGAGTTCCGAAAAACTGTTTTTT. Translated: CASSLRQGSSEKLFF.

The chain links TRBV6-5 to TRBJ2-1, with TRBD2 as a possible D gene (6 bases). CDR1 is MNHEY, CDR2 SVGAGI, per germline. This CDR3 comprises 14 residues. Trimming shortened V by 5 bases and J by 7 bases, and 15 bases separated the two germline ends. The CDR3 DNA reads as TGTGCCAGCAGTCCTATGGGACTTACTAATGAGCAGTTCTTC. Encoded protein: CASSPMGLTNEQFF.

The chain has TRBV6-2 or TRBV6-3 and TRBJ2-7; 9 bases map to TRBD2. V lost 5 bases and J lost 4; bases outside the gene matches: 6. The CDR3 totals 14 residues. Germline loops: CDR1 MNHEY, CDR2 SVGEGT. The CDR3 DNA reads TGTGCCAGCAGTCGTAGCGGGAGTTCGTACGAGCAGTACTTC. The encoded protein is CASSRSGSSYEQYF.

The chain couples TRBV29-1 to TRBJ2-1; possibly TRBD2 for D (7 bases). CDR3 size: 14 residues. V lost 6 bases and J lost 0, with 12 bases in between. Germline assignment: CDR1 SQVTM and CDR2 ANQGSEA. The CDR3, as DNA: TGCAGCGTCGCGGGGGCAGTCTCCTACAATGAGCAGTTCTTC. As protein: CSVAGAVSYNEQFF.

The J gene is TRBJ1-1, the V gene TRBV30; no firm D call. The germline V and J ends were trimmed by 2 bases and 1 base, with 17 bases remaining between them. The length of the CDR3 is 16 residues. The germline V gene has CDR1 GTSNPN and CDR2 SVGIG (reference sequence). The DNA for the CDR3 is TGTGCCTGGAGTCCCCCTTACCGGGGTCCGAACACTGAAGCTTTCTTT. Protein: CAWSPPYRGPNTEAFF.

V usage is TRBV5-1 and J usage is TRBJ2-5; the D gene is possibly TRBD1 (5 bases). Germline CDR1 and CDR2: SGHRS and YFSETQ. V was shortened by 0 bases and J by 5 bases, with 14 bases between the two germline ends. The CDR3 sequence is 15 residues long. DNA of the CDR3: TGCGCCAGCAGCTTGGGGCCAGGGTCCGAGGAGACCCAGTACTTC. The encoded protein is CASSLGPGSEETQYF.

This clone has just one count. This CDR3 is CASSRQGFYEQYF. The CDR3 nucleotides are TGTGCCAGCAGTAGACAGGGGTTCTACGAGCAGTACTTC. V is TRBV6-5 and J is TRBJ2-7, with 8 bases aligning to TRBD1. The V and J ends lost 5 bases and 3 bases, in that order; junction bases with no gene match: 3. Germline V gene data show CDR1 as MNHEY and CDR2 as SVGAGI. The length of the CDR3 is 13 residues.

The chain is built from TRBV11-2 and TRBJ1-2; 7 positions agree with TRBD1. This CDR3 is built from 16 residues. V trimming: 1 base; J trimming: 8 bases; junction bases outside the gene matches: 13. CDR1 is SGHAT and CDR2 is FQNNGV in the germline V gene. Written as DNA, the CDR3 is TGTGCCAGCAGCTTAGGCCCGGGACAGCCAACGATGGGCTACACCTTC. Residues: CASSLGPGQPTMGYTF.

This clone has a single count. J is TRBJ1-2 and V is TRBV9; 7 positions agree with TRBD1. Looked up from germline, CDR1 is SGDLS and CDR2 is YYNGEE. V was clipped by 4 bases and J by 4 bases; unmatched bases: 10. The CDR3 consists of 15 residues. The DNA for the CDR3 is TGTGCCAGCAGCCCCCTGGGCAGGGGGTCCTATGGCTACACCTTC. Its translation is CASSPLGRGSYGYTF.

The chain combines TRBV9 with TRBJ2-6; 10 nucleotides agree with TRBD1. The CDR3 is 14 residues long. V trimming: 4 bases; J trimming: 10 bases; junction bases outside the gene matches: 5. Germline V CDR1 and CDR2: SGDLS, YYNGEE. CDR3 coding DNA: TGTGCCAGCAGCACGACGGGACAGGGGAACGTCCTGACTTTC. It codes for CASSTTGQGNVLTF.

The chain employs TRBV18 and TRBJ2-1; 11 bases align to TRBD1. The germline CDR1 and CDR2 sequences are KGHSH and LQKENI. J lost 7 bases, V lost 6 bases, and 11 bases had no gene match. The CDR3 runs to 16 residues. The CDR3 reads CASSQSGQGASNEQFF. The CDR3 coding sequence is TGTGCCAGCTCCCAAAGCGGACAGGGGGCTAGTAATGAGCAGTTCTTC.